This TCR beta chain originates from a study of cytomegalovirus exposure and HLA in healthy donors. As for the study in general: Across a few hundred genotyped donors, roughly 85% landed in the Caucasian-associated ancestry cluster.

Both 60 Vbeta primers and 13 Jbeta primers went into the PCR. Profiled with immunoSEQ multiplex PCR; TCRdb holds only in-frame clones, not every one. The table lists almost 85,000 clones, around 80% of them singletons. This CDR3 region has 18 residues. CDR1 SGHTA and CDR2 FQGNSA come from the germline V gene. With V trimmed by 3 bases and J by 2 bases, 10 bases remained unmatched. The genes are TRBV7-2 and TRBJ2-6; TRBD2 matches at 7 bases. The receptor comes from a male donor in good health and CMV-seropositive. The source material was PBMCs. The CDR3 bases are TGTGCCAGCAGCTTCTGGACTAGATCTTTAACTGGGGCCAACGTCCTGACTTTC. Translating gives CASSFWTRSLTGANVLTF. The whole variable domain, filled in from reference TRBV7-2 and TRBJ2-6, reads GAGVSQSPSNKVTEKGKDVELRCDPISGHTALYWYRQSLGQGLEFLIYFQGNSAPDKSGLPSDRFSAERTGGSVSTLTIQRTQQEDSAVYLCASSFWTRSLTGANVLTFGAGSRLTVL.